This T cell receptor beta chain was profiled in a study of T cell responses to AZD1222 COVID-19 vaccine. Overall study findings and caveats: The study reported that nearly half of spike-specific TCRs target unmutated variant regions. Donor demographics were predominantly white British with a female majority; clonal diversity may be underestimated.

Sequenced by immunoSEQ multiplex PCR; TCRdb stores in-frame clones only, minus some. The data hold approximately 150,000 clones, with 91% observed a single time. As regards this clone: Its cognate antigen is unknown.

V was shortened by 4 bases and J by 7 bases, with 8 bases between the two germline ends. CDR1 and CDR2 from the germline V gene are LGHNA and YSLEER. This CDR3 has 13 residues. The sequences come from peripheral blood, collected 28 days after the second AZD1222 dose. The chain carries TRBV4-3 and TRBJ1-6; D gene uncertain. This clonotype was obtained from an adult who received the AZD1222 COVID-19 vaccine. The CDR3: CASSLTGNSPLHF. CDR3 in DNA: TGCGCCAGCAGCCTGACTGGGAATTCACCCCTCCACTTT.